Listed below are T cell receptor beta chains from one sample, sequenced in a study of shared clonotypes between healthy human individuals. The repertoire was sequenced with immunoSEQ multiplex PCR; TCRdb's copy has only in-frame clones and lacks some. The sample includes 450,000 to 500,000 clones, roughly 80% of them seen just once. The sample was PBMCs. The receptors shown here come from a woman in her forties in good health. Some clones in this sample may be carry-over from other donors' samples. The conserved cysteine and the conserved F or W are not part of the CDR3 here.

J gene: TRBJ2-2
V gene: TRBV7-2
CDR3 protein: ASSLRNTGELF

J gene: TRBJ1-4
V gene: TRBV19
CDR3 protein: ASSIGVSEEKLF

J gene: TRBJ2-2
V gene: TRBV29-1
CDR3 protein: SVDAGELF

J gene: TRBJ2-7
V gene: TRBV11-2
CDR3 protein: ASSIDRPYEQY

J gene: TRBJ2-7
V gene: TRBV6-5
CDR3 protein: ASSYGHSYEQY

J gene: TRBJ2-5
V gene: TRBV7-7
CDR3 protein: ASSLGSSSQTQY

J gene: TRBJ2-1
V gene: TRBV29-1
CDR3 protein: SVEDYLSGSEQF

J gene: TRBJ2-1
V gene: TRBV2
CDR3 protein: ASSLWTSGRIYNEQF

J gene: TRBJ1-1
V gene: TRBV5-1
CDR3 protein: ASSPGDWSTEAF

J gene: TRBJ1-2
V gene: TRBV7-9
CDR3 protein: ASSGQQGKGYGYT

J gene: TRBJ2-1
V gene: TRBV18
CDR3 protein: ASSPLASGNEQF

J gene: TRBJ2-4
V gene: TRBV7-9
CDR3 protein: ASSQAGQLAKNIQY

J gene: TRBJ2-2
V gene: TRBV7-9
CDR3 protein: ASSLALETRELF

J gene: TRBJ2-1
V gene: TRBV6-1
CDR3 protein: ASSEGGFTSYNEQF

J gene: TRBJ1-1
V gene: TRBV18
CDR3 protein: ASSPVHRDSRATEAF

J gene: TRBJ2-3
V gene: TRBV28
CDR3 protein: ASTKTEGPDTQY

J gene: TRBJ2-3
V gene: TRBV6-1
CDR3 protein: ASTMTSDATDTQY

J gene: TRBJ1-6
V gene: TRBV25-1
CDR3 protein: ASRQSGQGNSPLH

J gene: TRBJ1-1
V gene: TRBV30
CDR3 protein: AWNRAPNTEAF

J gene: TRBJ2-1
V gene: TRBV15
CDR3 protein: ATSRDPRQGGTEQF

J gene: TRBJ2-2
V gene: TRBV6-4
CDR3 protein: ASSRTSGSNTGELF

J gene: TRBJ2-1
V gene: TRBV7-8
CDR3 protein: ASSLGLAGGTGF